This record covers a single T cell receptor (beta chain). The entry originates in a study of blood T cell repertoires in COVID-19. The assay was immunoSEQ multiplex PCR, and TCRdb's table has in-frame clones only and misses some. The sample lists around 170,000 clones, roughly nine tenths occurring once. Sequencing used peripheral blood. The receptor comes from a man aged 18 to 30 who had recovered from COVID-19.

Here the CDR3 DNA reads TGTGCCAGCAGTCCCCCCACCGGGACTAGCGGAAGCTCCTACAATGAGCAGTTCTTC. Translating it yields CASSPPTGTSGSSYNEQFF. The V and J genes are TRBV6-6 and TRBJ2-1, with TRBD2 matching over 11 bases. The V gene's germline CDR1 is MNHNY and CDR2 SVGAGI (reference sequence). The CDR3 length is 19 residues. J was trimmed by 0 bases and V by 5 bases; bases with no gene match: 12.